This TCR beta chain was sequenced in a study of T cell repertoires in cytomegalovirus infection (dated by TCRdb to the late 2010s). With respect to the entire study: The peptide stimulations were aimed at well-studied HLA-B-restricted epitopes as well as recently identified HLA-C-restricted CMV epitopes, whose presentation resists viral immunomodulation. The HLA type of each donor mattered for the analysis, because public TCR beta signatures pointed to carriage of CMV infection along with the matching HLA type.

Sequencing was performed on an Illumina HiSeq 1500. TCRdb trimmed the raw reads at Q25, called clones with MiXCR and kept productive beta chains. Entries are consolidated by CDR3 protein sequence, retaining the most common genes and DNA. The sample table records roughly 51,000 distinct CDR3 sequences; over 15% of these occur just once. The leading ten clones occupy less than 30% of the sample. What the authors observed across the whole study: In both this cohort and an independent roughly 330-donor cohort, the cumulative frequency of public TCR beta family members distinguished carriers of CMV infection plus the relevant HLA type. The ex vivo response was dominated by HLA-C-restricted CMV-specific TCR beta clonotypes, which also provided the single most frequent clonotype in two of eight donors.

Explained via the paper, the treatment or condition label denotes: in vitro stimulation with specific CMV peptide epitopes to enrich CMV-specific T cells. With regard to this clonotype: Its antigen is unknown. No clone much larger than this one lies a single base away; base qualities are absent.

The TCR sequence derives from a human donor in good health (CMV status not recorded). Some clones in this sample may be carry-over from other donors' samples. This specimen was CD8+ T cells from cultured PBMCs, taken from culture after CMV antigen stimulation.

The base sequence is TGTGCCAGCAGCTTATCGGAGGGCGTAAGGTCCTACGAGCAGTACTTC. This gives the protein CASSLSEGVRSYEQYF. The chain links TRBV7-3 with TRBJ2-7; TRBD2 might be the D gene, on 6 matching bases. The germline ends are 15 bases apart after V is trimmed by 2 bases and J by 1 base. CDR1 SGHTA and CDR2 FQGTGA were looked up in the germline V gene. There are 16 amino acids in the CDR3, from cysteine to phenylalanine inclusive. Left in the record is the CDR3 DNA by itself, 48 bases read in frame from the first base.